Shown below are 19 T cell receptor beta chains from a single sample sequenced in a study of blood T cell repertoires in COVID-19 (dated by TCRdb to the early 2020s). Receptors were amplified or captured by the immunoSEQ multiplex PCR assay. In TCRdb, the immuneACCESS table is reduced to in-frame sequences with V and J assigned. These tables do not hold every clone; where another copy was compared, an unresolved V gene accounts for under half, and the others remain unexplained. This sample gives roughly 400,000 clones in total; around 87% of them show up just once. The top ten clonotypes cover around 1.1% of the sample. The source material was PBMCs or T cells enriched from blood (not recorded which). These receptor sequences come from a man aged 30 to 39 who had recovered from COVID-19.

This clone came up a few times. This chain links TRBV19 with TRBJ2-3, with D tentatively TRBD1 (5 bases). Germline-derived CDR1 and CDR2 are LNHDA and SQIVND (reference sequence). The CDR3 sequence is 14 residues long. Trimming stripped 3 bases from V and 6 bases from J, with 13 bases between. In nucleotides, the CDR3 is TGTGCCAGTAGTATCTCCAGGGCAGTGGATACGCAGTATTTT. This gives the protein CASSISRAVDTQYF. Variable domain in full (rest from reference TRBV19 and TRBJ2-3): DGGITQSPKYLFRKEGQNVTLSCEQNLNHDAMYWYRQDPGQGLRLIYYSQIVNDFQKGDIAEGYSVSREKKESFPLTVTSAQKNPTAFYLCASSISRAVDTQYFGPGTRLTVL.

J is TRBJ2-3 and V is TRBV5-4; D is unresolved. The CDR3 extends over 12 amino acids. V was cut by 1 base and J by 5 bases, with 5 bases left in between. Looked up from germline, CDR1 is SGHNT and CDR2 is YYREEE (reference sequence). The CDR3 DNA reads TGTGCCAGCAGCTTGAATCTAGATACGCAGTATTTT. Translated, it gives CASSLNLDTQYF.

J is TRBJ2-7 and V is TRBV28, with 7 bases aligning to TRBD1. From germline, CDR1 is MDHEN and CDR2 SYDVKM. The CDR3 is 13 residues long. The ends lost 5 bases at V and 4 bases at J; junction bases unmatched: 5. The CDR3 region is CASSPGTVYEQYF. For the CDR3, the DNA is TGTGCCAGCAGTCCCGGGACAGTTTACGAGCAGTACTTC.

Details on this clone: The sample holds other DNA sequences that translate to the same CDR3. The genes are TRBV19 and TRBJ2-2; perhaps TRBD1 as D (5 bases). CDR1 is LNHDA and CDR2 is SQIVND in the germline V gene (reference sequence). Trimming pared 2 bases from V and 7 bases from J, leaving 8 bases between. The CDR3 has 13 amino acids. The CDR3 here is CASSIQGIGELFF. As DNA, the CDR3 is TGTGCCAGTAGTATACAGGGTATCGGGGAGCTGTTTTTT.

The chain employs TRBV28 and TRBJ1-2, with D perhaps matching TRBD1 (5 bases). This CDR3 region has 13 residues. V was trimmed by 6 bases and J by 2 bases, leaving 10 bases between them. The germline gives CDR1 MDHEN, CDR2 SYDVKM. The CDR3 sequence: CASSQTVNYGYTF. For the CDR3, the DNA is TGTGCCAGCAGCCAGACAGTCAACTATGGCTACACCTTC.

The gene calls are TRBV4-1 and TRBJ2-7; TRBD2 agrees at 7 bases. This CDR3 comprises 15 residues. The germline V gene encodes CDR1 MGHRA and CDR2 YSYEKL. J gave up 7 bases and V 1 base, and 10 bases lay outside the gene matches. CDR3 sequence reads: CASSQGLLARWEQYF. In DNA form, the CDR3 reads TGCGCCAGCAGCCAAGGCTTACTAGCGAGGTGGGAGCAGTACTTC.

This clone has more than one count but fewer than ten. The V call is TRBV7-3, the J call TRBJ1-6, with D unresolved. Trimming pared 5 bases from V and 8 bases from J, leaving 10 bases between. Germline values: CDR1 SGHTA, CDR2 FQGTGA. This CDR3 spans 13 amino acids. This CDR3 is CASSVNGHSPLHF. DNA of the CDR3: TGTGCCAGCAGCGTGAACGGTCATTCACCCCTCCACTTT.

The table lists this clone with a count of one. The chain recombines TRBV7-9 with TRBJ1-1, with D maybe TRBD1 (5 bases). Per germline, CDR1 SEHNR and CDR2 FQNEAQ (reference sequence). Trimming took 1 base from V and 6 from J, leaving 9 bases between them. CDR3 length equals 13 residues. The chain's CDR3 is CASSLVTGAEAFF. The CDR3 region has the DNA TGTGCCAGCAGCTTAGTTACGGGGGCTGAAGCTTTCTTT.

This clone was picked up one time. The chain links TRBV3-1 (or the pseudogene TRBV3-2) to TRBJ2-7, with D tentatively TRBD1 (6 bases). The V end was cut by 1 base, the J end by 2 bases, with 12 bases between. In germline, CDR1 is LGHDT, CDR2 YNNKEL (reference sequence). This CDR3 is built from 15 residues. This CDR3 reads CASSQARGSTYEQYF. DNA for the CDR3: TGTGCCAGCAGCCAAGCAAGGGGGTCCACCTACGAGCAGTACTTC.

The chain is built from TRBV7-2 and TRBJ1-1; D gene uncertain. CDR3 length equals 13 residues. The V end was cut by 1 base, the J end by 3 bases, with 6 bases between. Germline V CDR1 and CDR2: SGHTA, FQGNSA. CDR3: CASSLEADTEAFF. The CDR3 nucleotides read TGTGCCAGCAGCTTAGAGGCGGACACTGAAGCTTTCTTT.

The rearrangement links TRBV4-2 to TRBJ2-2; possibly TRBD1 for D (6 bases). This CDR3 is 19 amino acids long. The germline CDR1 and CDR2 sequences are LGHNA and YNFKEQ. The ends were cut back, 2 bases at V and 4 bases at J, with 23 bases in the middle. The CDR3 DNA follows: TGTGCCAGCAGCCAAAACCAGGGGAAACGGGATCAGGGCACCGGGGAGCTGTTTTTT. Its translation: CASSQNQGKRDQGTGELFF.

V is TRBV2 and J is TRBJ2-5; tentatively, D is TRBD1 (5 bases). CDR1 SNHLY and CDR2 FYNNEI come from the germline V gene. Trimming stripped 6 bases from V and 5 bases from J, with 16 bases between. This CDR3 comprises 14 residues. The CDR3 loop reads CASRPGQFSETQYF. CDR3 sequence (DNA): TGTGCCAGCAGACCCGGACAATTTTCCGAGACCCAGTACTTC. Full variable domain (missing parts from reference TRBV2 and TRBJ2-5): EPEVTQTPSHQVTQMGQEVILRCVPISNHLYFYWYRQILGQKVEFLVSFYNNEISEKSEIFDDQFSVERPDGSNFTLKIRSTKLEDSAMYFCASRPGQFSETQYFGPGTRLLVL.

J is TRBJ1-2 and V is TRBV5-1; tentative D call: TRBD1 (6 bases). The V end was cut by 4 bases, the J end by 8 bases, with 27 bases between. CDR1 is SGHRS, CDR2 YFSETQ, per germline. The CDR3 spans 17 residues. CDR3 sequence reads: CASSLASHDRIGSGYTF. CDR3 nucleotides: TGCGCCAGCAGCCTAGCTAGCCATGACAGGATCGGGTCCGGCTACACCTTC.

The gene calls are TRBV5-1 and TRBJ2-5, with 7 bases matching TRBD2. Unmatched junction bases numbered 11, after V lost 4 bases and J lost 5 bases. Germline-derived CDR1 and CDR2 are SGHRS and YFSETQ. The CDR3 covers 15 residues. As DNA, the CDR3 is TGCGCCAGCAGCGAGAGCGGGGAGTGGTGGGAGACCCAGTACTTC. Translated, it gives CASSESGEWWETQYF.

This chain links TRBV27 with TRBJ2-7; a weak D match, TRBD2 (5 bases). V was trimmed by 2 bases and J by 6 bases, leaving 17 bases between them. Germline V CDR1 and CDR2: MNHEY, SMNVEV (reference sequence). This CDR3 comprises 15 residues. For the CDR3, the DNA is TGTGCCAGCAGTTTAATAGATAACGGGGTTGGCGAGCAGTACTTC. Encoded protein: CASSLIDNGVGEQYF.

The chain uses TRBV11-2 and TRBJ2-2, with 7 bases aligning to TRBD2. V dropped 3 bases and J dropped 5; count of bases not matched to a gene: 15. The CDR3 length is 18 residues. CDR1 and CDR2 (germline): SGHAT, FQNNGV. CDR3 coding DNA: TGTGCCAGCAGCTTTAGGCCAGGTAAATCCGGGGGGACCGGGGAGCTGTTTTTT. It specifies CASSFRPGKSGGTGELFF.

The chain employs TRBV19 and TRBJ2-1, with TRBD2 matching over 8 bases. This CDR3 is built from 15 residues. Germline values: CDR1 LNHDA, CDR2 SQIVND (reference sequence). The junction had 3 bases not matched to a gene; V was cut back by 2 bases and J by 3 bases. CDR3 sequence reads: CASSILAGRYNEQFF. In DNA, the CDR3 is TGTGCCAGTAGTATACTAGCGGGTCGCTACAATGAGCAGTTCTTC.

This clone was detected only a few times. The chain links TRBV25-1 to TRBJ1-4; weak D call: TRBD1 (6 bases). The CDR3 consists of 14 residues. V was clipped by 2 bases and J by 8 bases, with 12 bases between them. CDR1 and CDR2 from the germline V gene are MGHDK and SYGVNS. CDR3 nucleotide sequence: TGTGCCAGCAGTGAAGCAGGGGCCAGGGAAAAACTGTTTTTT. Translation gives CASSEAGAREKLFF.

The genes are TRBV4-1 and TRBJ1-2; TRBD1 aligns across 10 bases. The CDR3 covers 16 residues. The V gene end was trimmed by 1 base and the J gene end by 4 bases; junction bases not matched to a gene: 6. CDR1 and CDR2 (germline): MGHRA, YSYEKL. CDR3 loop: CASSQGRDRGAYGYTF. The CDR3 DNA reads as TGCGCCAGCAGCCAAGGACGGGACAGGGGCGCCTATGGCTACACCTTC.